This T cell receptor beta chain is drawn from a study of T cells after yellow fever vaccination. Study in general: Among memory cells, EM, EMRA, CM and Tscm subsets were sorted using CD3, CD45RA, CCR7 and CD95.

TCRdb processed the 5' RACE reads anew with MiXCR; each CDR3 protein has one entry. The sample lists 46,000 or so distinct CDR3 sequences; around 6.4% were seen once. Study-level results: The booster response re-showed most primary clones: roughly 97% CD4, around 85% CD8.

This clonotype was seen at least ten times. CDR1 is GTSNPN and CDR2 is SVGIG in the germline V gene (reference sequence). Deletions cut 5 bases from V and 5 bases from J, with 14 bases between. This CDR3 has 13 residues. The rearrangement joins TRBV30 to TRBJ2-3, with D possibly called TRBD1 or TRBD2 (5 bases each). The receptor's source is a man younger than 45 who received the YFV17D yellow fever vaccine. This specimen was PBMCs, either bulk or a sorted T-cell subset (CD4+, CD8+, memory, or dextramer-sorted; not recorded which), taken 45 days after the yellow fever booster vaccination. The CDR3 nucleotides read TGTGCCTGGGCCGGGACCACTAGAGATACGCAGTATTTT. Translation: CAWAGTTRDTQYF.